This T cell receptor beta chain is drawn from a study of long-term antiretroviral therapy in people with HIV. At survey level, the immunoSEQ assay was run in its v3.0 version. Data came from immunoSEQ multiplex PCR; TCRdb stores just in-frame clones and leaves some out. The sample holds tens of thousands of clones, about 80% seen once. Per germline, CDR1 MNHNY and CDR2 SVGAGI (reference sequence). The CDR3 spans 14 residues. The ends were cut back, 1 base at V and 8 bases at J, with 14 bases in the middle. In its sample, this clone was seen once. The receptor comes from a woman aged 40 to 50 with HIV. J is TRBJ1-2 and V is TRBV6-6, with a possible D match to TRBD1 (5 bases). Source: unsorted PBMCs, taken 1.1 years before starting antiretroviral therapy. CDR3 nucleotide sequence: TGTGCCAGCAGTTACTGGGGGGGGGAAGGGGGCTACACCTTC. This encodes CASSYWGGEGGYTF.